A selection of T cell receptor beta chains follows, all from one sample in a study of blood T cell repertoires in COVID-19. Sequencing was performed with immunoSEQ multiplex PCR; in TCRdb, only in-frame clones are kept and a portion is missing. The data contain 150,000 to 200,000 clones, 80% of them singletons. Sequencing input: PBMCs or T cells enriched from blood (not recorded which). The receptors were sampled from a man aged 35 to 55 who had recovered from COVID-19. The CDR3 runs from the conserved cysteine through the conserved F or W. D genes are given only for firm matches. Expanded clones are given a class, and other clones once, few, many or no size at all.

clone_size,d_call,v_call,j_call,cdr3_aa,cdr3_nt
-,TRBD2,TRBV9,TRBJ2-1,CASSVVERGANYNEQFF,TGTGCCAGCAGCGTAGTTGAGCGGGGGGCCAACTACAATGAGCAGTTCTTC
few,TRBD1,TRBV29-1,TRBJ1-6,CSARDRGNGSPLHF,TGCAGCGCCCGGGACAGGGGGAATGGTTCACCCCTCCACTTT
-,-,TRBV12-5,TRBJ2-1,CASGLVRGLSYNEQFF,TGTGCTAGTGGTTTGGTTAGGGGGTTGTCCTACAATGAGCAGTTCTTC
-,TRBD1,TRBV19,TRBJ2-1,CASSTDRDQHNEQFF,TGTGCCAGTAGTACGGACAGGGACCAACACAATGAGCAGTTCTTC
-,TRBD1,TRBV3-1/TRBV3-2,TRBJ1-2,CASSFRQGRSLNYGYTF,TGTGCCAGCAGCTTCAGACAGGGGCGCTCTCTTAACTATGGCTACACCTTC
-,TRBD1,TRBV10-3,TRBJ1-5,CAARPGTAQNQPQHF,TGTGCCGCACGGCCCGGGACAGCCCAAAATCAGCCCCAGCATTTT
-,-,TRBV11-2,TRBJ1-4,CASSLVGGGEKLFF,TGTGCCAGCAGCTTAGTCGGGGGAGGGGAAAAACTGTTTTTT
-,TRBD1,TRBV5-6,TRBJ2-7,CASSPGTGANEQYF,TGTGCCAGCAGTCCTGGGACAGGGGCCAACGAGCAGTACTTC
few,TRBD2,TRBV5-4,TRBJ2-3,CASSTKAPSGGTDTQYF,TGTGCCAGCAGTACGAAGGCCCCTAGCGGGGGGACAGATACGCAGTATTTT
once,-,TRBV2,TRBJ2-5,CASLLGETQYF,TGTGCCAGCCTCCTCGGGGAGACCCAGTACTTC
-,TRBD2,TRBV6-5,TRBJ2-2,CASRERGGPPGELFF,TGTGCCAGCAGAGAGCGGGGGGGCCCCCCCGGGGAGCTGTTTTTT
-,TRBD2,TRBV6-5,TRBJ2-3,CASSTSGGPTDTQYF,TGTGCCAGCAGTACTAGCGGGGGCCCCACAGATACGCAGTATTTT
once,-,TRBV30,TRBJ2-5,CACSDQETQYF,TGTGCCTGTAGCGACCAAGAGACCCAGTACTTC
-,-,TRBV5-1,TRBJ2-1,CASSPIMGPNEQFF,TGCGCCAGCAGCCCAATCATGGGCCCGAATGAGCAGTTCTTC
-,TRBD2,TRBV7-2,TRBJ2-1,CASSRTSVKRNEQFF,TGTGCCAGCAGCCGGACTAGCGTCAAGAGGAATGAGCAGTTCTTC
-,-,TRBV6-5,TRBJ2-2,CASRPRGTNTGELFF,TGTGCCAGCAGGCCGCGGGGAACGAACACCGGGGAGCTGTTTTTT
-,TRBD1,TRBV19,TRBJ1-3,CASTGQDLAGNTIYF,TGTGCCAGTACGGGACAGGATCTCGCTGGAAACACCATATATTTT
-,-,TRBV23-1,TRBJ2-2,CASTPPLGELFF,TGCGCCAGCACCCCTCCACTCGGGGAGCTGTTTTTT
-,TRBD2,TRBV7-8,TRBJ2-5,CASSPIAGMGETQYF,TGTGCCAGCAGCCCGATAGCGGGTATGGGGGAGACCCAGTACTTC
once,-,TRBV6-5,TRBJ2-7,CASRTGYSYEQYF,TGTGCCAGCAGAACAGGATACTCCTACGAGCAGTACTTC
-,-,TRBV5-6,TRBJ1-2,CASSLGPGGINYGYTF,TGTGCCAGCAGCTTGGGGCCTGGGGGCATTAACTATGGCTACACCTTC
-,-,TRBV5-1,TRBJ2-7,CASSLNRGEQYF,TGCGCCAGCAGCTTGAATAGGGGAGAGCAGTACTTC
few,TRBD1,TRBV30,TRBJ1-1,CAWSLKGGVGGNTEAFF,TGTGCCTGGAGTCTTAAAGGGGGCGTAGGAGGGAACACTGAAGCTTTCTTT
-,TRBD2,TRBV27,TRBJ2-7,CASSSPQRGGLNEQYF,TGTGCCAGCAGTTCTCCCCAGCGGGGAGGCTTAAACGAGCAGTACTTC
-,-,TRBV6-1,TRBJ1-2,CASSEGLGGYYGYTF,TGTGCCAGCAGTGAAGGCCTGGGAGGATACTATGGCTACACCTTC
-,-,TRBV6-5,TRBJ1-3,CASTPDMGNTIYF,TGTGCCAGCACCCCGGACATGGGAAACACCATATATTTT
-,TRBD2,TRBV5-1,TRBJ2-2,CASSLAAGANLGELFF,TGCGCCAGCAGCTTAGCAGCGGGGGCCAACCTCGGGGAGCTGTTTTTT
-,TRBD2,TRBV3-1/TRBV3-2,TRBJ2-1,CASSQDALAGGPLFF,TGTGCCAGCAGCCAAGACGCACTAGCGGGGGGCCCGTTGTTCTTC
-,TRBD1,TRBV11-1,TRBJ2-3,CASSSYRGSTDTQYF,TGTGCCAGCAGCTCTTACAGGGGGAGCACAGATACGCAGTATTTT
once,-,TRBV4-1,TRBJ1-1,CASSRLTENTEAFF,TGCGCCAGCAGCCGATTGACAGAAAACACTGAAGCTTTCTTT
few,-,TRBV3-1/TRBV3-2,TRBJ1-2,CASSQGWGRGYTF,TGTGCCAGCAGCCAAGGGTGGGGGCGTGGCTACACCTTC
-,-,TRBV6-5,TRBJ2-7,CASSYGYSLAEQYF,TGTGCCAGCAGTTACGGGTACAGCCTCGCCGAGCAGTACTTC
-,TRBD1,TRBV6-5,TRBJ1-2,CASSYGTAANYGYTF,TGTGCCAGCAGTTACGGGACAGCAGCTAACTATGGCTACACCTTC
-,TRBD1,TRBV4-1,TRBJ1-5,CASSFLQGANQPQHF,TGCGCCAGCAGCTTTTTACAGGGGGCAAATCAGCCCCAGCATTTT
-,TRBD1,TRBV24-1,TRBJ2-1,CATSDSTGSNEQFF,TGTGCCACCAGTGATTCGACAGGGTCGAATGAGCAGTTCTTC
once,-,TRBV18,TRBJ1-2,CASSPPGRDGGNYGYTF,TGTGCCAGCTCACCACCGGGCAGGGATGGGGGCAACTATGGCTACACCTTC
-,-,TRBV18,TRBJ2-5,CASSPVGVETQYF,TGTGCCAGCTCACCAGTCGGGGTGGAGACCCAGTACTTC
-,TRBD1,TRBV6-1,TRBJ1-1,CASSDRGRNTEAFF,TGTGCCAGCAGTGACAGGGGGCGGAACACTGAAGCTTTCTTT
-,-,TRBV6-5,TRBJ2-1,CASSYGGQTLYNEQFF,TGTGCCAGCAGTTATGGAGGACAGACCCTCTACAATGAGCAGTTCTTC
-,TRBD1,TRBV5-6,TRBJ1-2,CASSSTGGDYGYTF,TGTGCCAGCAGCTCAACAGGGGGGGACTATGGCTACACCTTC
-,-,TRBV3-1/TRBV3-2,TRBJ1-1,CASSQAGLGTEAFF,TGTGCCAGCAGCCAGGCGGGGTTGGGCACTGAAGCTTTCTTT
-,TRBD1,TRBV4-2,TRBJ2-5,CASSQDLGDRVYQETQYF,TGTGCCAGCAGCCAAGATTTAGGGGACAGGGTCTACCAAGAGACCCAGTACTTC
-,-,TRBV11-1,TRBJ2-5,CASRGGGGQYF,TGTGCCAGCAGGGGGGGAGGAGGACAGTACTTC
-,-,TRBV10-3,TRBJ1-2,CAISESQGFNGYTF,TGTGCCATCAGTGAGTCGCAGGGATTCAATGGCTACACCTTC
-,-,TRBV7-3,TRBJ2-1,CASSLGTLDEQFF,TGTGCCAGCAGCCTCGGGACTCTTGATGAGCAGTTCTTC
-,TRBD2,TRBV9,TRBJ2-3,CASSLGLAGGRELTDTQYF,TGTGCCAGCAGCTTAGGACTAGCGGGGGGCCGGGAGCTCACAGATACGCAGTATTTT
-,-,TRBV27,TRBJ1-2,CASSGLNYGYTF,TGTGCCAGCAGCGGACTGAACTATGGCTACACCTTC
-,TRBD1,TRBV5-4,TRBJ2-6,CASSQPPGQSASGANVLTF,TGTGCCAGCAGTCAACCCCCGGGACAGAGTGCCTCTGGGGCCAACGTCCTGACTTTC